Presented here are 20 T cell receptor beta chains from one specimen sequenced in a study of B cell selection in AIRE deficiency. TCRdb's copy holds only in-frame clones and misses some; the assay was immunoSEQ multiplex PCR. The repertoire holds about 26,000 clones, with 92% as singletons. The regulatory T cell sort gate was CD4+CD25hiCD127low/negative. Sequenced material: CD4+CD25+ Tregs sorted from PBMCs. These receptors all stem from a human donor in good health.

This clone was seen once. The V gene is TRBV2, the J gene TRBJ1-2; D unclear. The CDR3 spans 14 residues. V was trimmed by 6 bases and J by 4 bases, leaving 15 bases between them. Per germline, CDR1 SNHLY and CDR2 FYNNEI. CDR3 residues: CASSPGRELYGYTF. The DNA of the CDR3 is TGTGCCAGCAGCCCCGGACGGGAGCTCTATGGCTACACCTTC.

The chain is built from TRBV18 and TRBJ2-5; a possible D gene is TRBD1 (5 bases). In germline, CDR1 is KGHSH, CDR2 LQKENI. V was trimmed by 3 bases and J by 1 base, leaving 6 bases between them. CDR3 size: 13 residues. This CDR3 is CASSPGPQETQYF. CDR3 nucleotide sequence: TGTGCCAGCTCACCGGGGCCCCAAGAGACCCAGTACTTC.

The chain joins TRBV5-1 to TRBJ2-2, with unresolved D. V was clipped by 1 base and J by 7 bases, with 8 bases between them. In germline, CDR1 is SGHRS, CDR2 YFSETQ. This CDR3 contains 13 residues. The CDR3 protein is CASSLSNYGELFF. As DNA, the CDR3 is TGCGCCAGCAGCTTGAGTAACTACGGGGAGCTGTTTTTT.

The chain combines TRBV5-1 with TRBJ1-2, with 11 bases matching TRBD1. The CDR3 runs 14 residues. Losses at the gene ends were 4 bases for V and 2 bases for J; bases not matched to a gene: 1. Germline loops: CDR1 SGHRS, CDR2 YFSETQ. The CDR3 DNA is TGCGCCAGCAGCAGGACAGGGGGCAACTATGGCTACACCTTC. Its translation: CASSRTGGNYGYTF.

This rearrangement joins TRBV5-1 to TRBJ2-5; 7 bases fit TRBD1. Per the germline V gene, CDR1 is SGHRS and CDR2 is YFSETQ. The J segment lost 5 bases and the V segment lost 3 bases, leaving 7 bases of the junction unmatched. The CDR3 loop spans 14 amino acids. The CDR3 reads CASSWTGPGETQYF. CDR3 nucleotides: TGCGCCAGCAGCTGGACAGGACCAGGGGAGACCCAGTACTTC.

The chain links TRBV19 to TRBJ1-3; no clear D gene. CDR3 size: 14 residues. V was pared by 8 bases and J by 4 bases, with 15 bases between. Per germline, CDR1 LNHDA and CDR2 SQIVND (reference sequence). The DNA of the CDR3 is TGTGCCAGTTCCCCAGCGGAGCGGGGAAACACCATATATTTT. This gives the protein CASSPAERGNTIYF. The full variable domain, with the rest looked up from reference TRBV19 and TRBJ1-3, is DGGITQSPKYLFRKEGQNVTLSCEQNLNHDAMYWYRQDPGQGLRLIYYSQIVNDFQKGDIAEGYSVSREKKESFPLTVTSAQKNPTAFYLCASSPAERGNTIYFGEGSWLTVV.

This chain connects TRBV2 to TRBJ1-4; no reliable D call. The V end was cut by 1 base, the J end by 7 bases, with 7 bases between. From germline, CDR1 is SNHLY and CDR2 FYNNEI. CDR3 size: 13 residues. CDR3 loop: CASSEGFFEKLFF. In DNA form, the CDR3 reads TGTGCCAGCAGTGAAGGGTTTTTTGAAAAACTGTTTTTT.

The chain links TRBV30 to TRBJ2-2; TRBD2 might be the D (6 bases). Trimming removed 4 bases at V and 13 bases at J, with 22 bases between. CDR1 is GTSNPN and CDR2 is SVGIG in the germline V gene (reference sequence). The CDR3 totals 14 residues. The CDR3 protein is CAWTGSYPGSGLFF. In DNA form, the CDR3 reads TGTGCCTGGACAGGGAGCTACCCCGGTAGCGGGCTGTTTTTT.

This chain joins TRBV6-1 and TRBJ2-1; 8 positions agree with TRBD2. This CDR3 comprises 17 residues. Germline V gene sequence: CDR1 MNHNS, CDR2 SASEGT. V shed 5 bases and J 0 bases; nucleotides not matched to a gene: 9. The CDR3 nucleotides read TGTGCCAGCAGTCAAGAGCGGGGGCCGGGCTCCTACAATGAGCAGTTCTTC. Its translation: CASSQERGPGSYNEQFF.

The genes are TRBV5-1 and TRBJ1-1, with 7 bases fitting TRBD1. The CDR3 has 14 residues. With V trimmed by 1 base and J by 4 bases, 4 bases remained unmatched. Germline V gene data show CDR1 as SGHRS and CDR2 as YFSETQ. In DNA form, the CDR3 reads TGCGCCAGCAGCTTGCTGGCAGGGGGCACTGAAGCTTTCTTT. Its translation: CASSLLAGGTEAFF.

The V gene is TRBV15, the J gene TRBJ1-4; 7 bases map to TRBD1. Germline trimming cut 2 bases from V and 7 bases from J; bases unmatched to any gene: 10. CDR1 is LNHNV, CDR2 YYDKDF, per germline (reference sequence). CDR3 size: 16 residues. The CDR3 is CATSRTDRAGSEKLFF. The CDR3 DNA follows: TGTGCCACCAGCAGAACCGACAGGGCGGGCAGTGAAAAACTGTTTTTT.

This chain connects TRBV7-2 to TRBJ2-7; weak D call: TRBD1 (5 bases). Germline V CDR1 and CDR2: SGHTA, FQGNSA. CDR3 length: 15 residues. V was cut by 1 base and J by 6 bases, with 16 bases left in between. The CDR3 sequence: CASSLVRAGSREQYF. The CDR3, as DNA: TGTGCCAGCAGCTTAGTCAGGGCAGGGTCGCGCGAGCAGTACTTC.

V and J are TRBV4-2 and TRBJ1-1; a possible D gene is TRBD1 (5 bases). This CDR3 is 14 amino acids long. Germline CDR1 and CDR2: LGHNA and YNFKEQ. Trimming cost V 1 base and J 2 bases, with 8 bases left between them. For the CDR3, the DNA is TGTGCCAGCAGCCAAGGGGGGTCCAACACTGAAGCTTTCTTT. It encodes CASSQGGSNTEAFF.

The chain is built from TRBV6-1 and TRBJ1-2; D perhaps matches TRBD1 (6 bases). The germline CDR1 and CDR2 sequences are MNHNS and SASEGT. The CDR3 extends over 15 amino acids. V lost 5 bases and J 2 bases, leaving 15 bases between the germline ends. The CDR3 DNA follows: TGTGCCAGCAGTCCCCGGACTAGGGGGAACTATGGCTACACCTTC. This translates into CASSPRTRGNYGYTF.

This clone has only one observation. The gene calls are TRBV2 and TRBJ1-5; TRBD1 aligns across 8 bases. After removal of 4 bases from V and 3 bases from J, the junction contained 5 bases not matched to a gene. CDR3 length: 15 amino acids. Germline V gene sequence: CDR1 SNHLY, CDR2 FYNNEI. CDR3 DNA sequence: TGTGCCAGCAGTGCACAGGGGGGACACAATCAGCCCCAGCATTTT. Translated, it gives CASSAQGGHNQPQHF. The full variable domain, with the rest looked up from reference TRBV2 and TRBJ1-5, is EPEVTQTPSHQVTQMGQEVILRCVPISNHLYFYWYRQILGQKVEFLVSFYNNEISEKSEIFDDQFSVERPDGSNFTLKIRSTKLEDSAMYFCASSAQGGHNQPQHFGDGTRLSIL.

The CDR3 DNA follows: TGTGCCAGCAGTTCGAGCTCCTATAATTCACCCCTCCACTTT. Translated, it gives CASSSSSYNSPLHF. The chain joins TRBV7-2 to TRBJ1-6, with no clear D. Germline-derived CDR1 and CDR2 are SGHTA and FQGNSA. The V and J ends lost 6 bases and 0 bases respectively, with 6 bases between them. CDR3 length: 14 amino acids.

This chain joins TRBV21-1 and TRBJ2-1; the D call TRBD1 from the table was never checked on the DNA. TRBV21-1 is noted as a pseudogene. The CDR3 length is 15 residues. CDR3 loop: CASTSRGHSYNEQFF. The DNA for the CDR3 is TGTGCCAGCACCTCGAGGGGACACTCCTACAATGAGCAGTTCTTC.

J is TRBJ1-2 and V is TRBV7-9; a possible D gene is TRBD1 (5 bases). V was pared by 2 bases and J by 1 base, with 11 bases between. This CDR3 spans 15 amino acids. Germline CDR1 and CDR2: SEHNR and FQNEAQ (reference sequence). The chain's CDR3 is CASSLLRDLNYGYTF. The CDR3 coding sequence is TGTGCCAGCAGCTTATTAAGGGACCTTAACTATGGCTACACCTTC.

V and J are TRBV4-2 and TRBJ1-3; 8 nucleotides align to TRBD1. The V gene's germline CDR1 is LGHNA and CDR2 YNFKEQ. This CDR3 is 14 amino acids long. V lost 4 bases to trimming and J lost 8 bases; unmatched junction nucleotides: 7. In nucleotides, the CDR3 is TGTGCCAGCAGCCCCCGCAGGGGGCTGGACACCATATATTTT. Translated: CASSPRRGLDTIYF.

The DNA for the CDR3 is TGTGCCAGCAGCTTAGGAGGGAAAGGAACCAAAAACATTCAGTACTTC. It translates to CASSLGGKGTKNIQYF. The chain joins TRBV11-2 to TRBJ2-4, with D perhaps matching TRBD2 (5 bases). Per the germline V gene, CDR1 is SGHAT and CDR2 is FQNNGV. V gave up 1 base and J gave up 2 bases, with 12 bases separating them. This CDR3 is 16 amino acids long.